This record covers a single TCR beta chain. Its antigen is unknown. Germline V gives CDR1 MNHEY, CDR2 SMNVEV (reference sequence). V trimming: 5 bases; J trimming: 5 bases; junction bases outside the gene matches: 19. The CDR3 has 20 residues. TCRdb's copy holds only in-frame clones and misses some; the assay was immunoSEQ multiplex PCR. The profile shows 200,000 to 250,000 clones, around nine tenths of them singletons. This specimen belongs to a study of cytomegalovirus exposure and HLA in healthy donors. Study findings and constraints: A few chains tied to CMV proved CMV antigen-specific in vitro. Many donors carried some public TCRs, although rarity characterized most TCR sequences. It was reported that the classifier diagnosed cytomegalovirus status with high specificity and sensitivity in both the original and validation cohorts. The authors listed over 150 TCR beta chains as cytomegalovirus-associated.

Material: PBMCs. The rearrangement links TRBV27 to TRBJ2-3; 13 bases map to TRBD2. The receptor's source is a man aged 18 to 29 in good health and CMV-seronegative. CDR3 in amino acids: CASSPKYLPGLAGMLDTQYF. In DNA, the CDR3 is TGTGCCAGCAGTCCCAAGTACCTCCCGGGACTAGCGGGAATGTTAGATACGCAGTATTTT.